This TCR beta chain is drawn from a study of T cell changes during pregnancy in multiple sclerosis. The CDR3 has 12 residues. The ends were cut back, 8 bases at V and 7 bases at J, with 14 bases in the middle. Looked up from germline, CDR1 is SNHLY and CDR2 is FYNNEI. Assay used: immunoSEQ multiplex PCR; TCRdb lists only in-frame clones, some missing. The data show 14,000 to 15,000 clones, approximately 86% seen once. The sample here was CD8+ T cells from peripheral blood mononuclear cells, taken in the first trimester of pregnancy. The source is a female donor with multiple sclerosis, enrolled in a pregnancy study. This rearrangement joins TRBV2 to TRBJ1-2; tentatively, D is TRBD1 (5 bases). The CDR3 region has the DNA TGTGCCAGCCTCGTGGGGGGGATTGGCTACACCTTC. This translates into CASLVGGIGYTF. Using reference TRBV2 and TRBJ1-2 for the parts outside the CDR3, the full variable domain is EPEVTQTPSHQVTQMGQEVILRCVPISNHLYFYWYRQILGQKVEFLVSFYNNEISEKSEIFDDQFSVERPDGSNFTLKIRSTKLEDSAMYFCASLVGGIGYTFGSGTRLTVV.